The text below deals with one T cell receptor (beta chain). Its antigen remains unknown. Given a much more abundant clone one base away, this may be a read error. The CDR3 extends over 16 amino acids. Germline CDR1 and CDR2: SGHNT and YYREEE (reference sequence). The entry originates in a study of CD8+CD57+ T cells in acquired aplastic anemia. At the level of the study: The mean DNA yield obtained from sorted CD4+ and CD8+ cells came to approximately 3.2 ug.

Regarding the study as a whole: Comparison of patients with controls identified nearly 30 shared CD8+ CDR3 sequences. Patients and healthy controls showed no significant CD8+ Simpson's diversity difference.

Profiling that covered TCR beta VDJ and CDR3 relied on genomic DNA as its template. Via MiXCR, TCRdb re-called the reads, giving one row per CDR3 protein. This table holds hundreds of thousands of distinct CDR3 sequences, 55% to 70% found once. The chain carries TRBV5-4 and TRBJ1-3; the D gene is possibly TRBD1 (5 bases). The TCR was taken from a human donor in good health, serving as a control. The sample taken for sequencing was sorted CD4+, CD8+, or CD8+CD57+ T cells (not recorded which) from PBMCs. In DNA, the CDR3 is TGTGCCAGCAGCTCCTCGGCCCAGGGACCTGGAAACACCATATGTTTT. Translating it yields CASSSSAQGPGNTICF. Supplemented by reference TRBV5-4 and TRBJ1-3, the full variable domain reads ETGVTQSPTHLIKTRGQQVTLRCSSQSGHNTVSWYQQALGQGPQFIFQYYREEENGRGNFPPRFSGLQFPNYSSELNVNALELDDSALYLCASSSSAQGPGNTICFGEGSWLTVV.